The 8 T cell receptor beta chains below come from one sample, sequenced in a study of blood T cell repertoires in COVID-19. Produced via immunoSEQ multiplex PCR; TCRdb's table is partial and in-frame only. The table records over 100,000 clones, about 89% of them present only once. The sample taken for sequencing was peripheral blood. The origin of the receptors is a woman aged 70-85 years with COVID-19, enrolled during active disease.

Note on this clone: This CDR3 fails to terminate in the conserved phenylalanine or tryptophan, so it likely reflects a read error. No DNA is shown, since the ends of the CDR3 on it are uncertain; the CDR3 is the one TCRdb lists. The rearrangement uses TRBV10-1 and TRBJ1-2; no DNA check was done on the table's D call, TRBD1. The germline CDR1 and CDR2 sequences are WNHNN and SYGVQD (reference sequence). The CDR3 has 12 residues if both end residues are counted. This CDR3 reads CASSARQPSLPH.

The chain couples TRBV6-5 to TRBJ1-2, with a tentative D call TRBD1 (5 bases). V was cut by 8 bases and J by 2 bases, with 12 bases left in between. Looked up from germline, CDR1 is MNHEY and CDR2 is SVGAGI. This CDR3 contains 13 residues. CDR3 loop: CASGSGGNYGYTF. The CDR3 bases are TGTGCCAGCGGTTCGGGGGGGAACTATGGCTACACCTTC.

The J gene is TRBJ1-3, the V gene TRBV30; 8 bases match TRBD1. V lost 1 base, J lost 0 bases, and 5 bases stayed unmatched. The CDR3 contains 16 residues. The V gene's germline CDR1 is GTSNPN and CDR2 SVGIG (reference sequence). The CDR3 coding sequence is TGTGCCTGGAGTGCCGACAGGGGCCTCTCTGGAAACACCATATATTTT. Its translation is CAWSADRGLSGNTIYF.

The CDR3 loop is CASKRTGTGNTIYF. The CDR3 bases are TGTGCCAGTAAGAGGACAGGGACTGGAAACACCATATATTTT. The rearrangement uses TRBV19 and TRBJ1-3; 8 bases are a match to TRBD1. Per the germline V gene, CDR1 is LNHDA and CDR2 is SQIVND (reference sequence). This CDR3 contains 14 residues. Germline trimming cut 7 bases from V and 2 bases from J; bases unmatched to any gene: 4. Based on the CDR3 plus reference TRBV19 and TRBJ1-3, the full variable domain is DGGITQSPKYLFRKEGQNVTLSCEQNLNHDAMYWYRQDPGQGLRLIYYSQIVNDFQKGDIAEGYSVSREKKESFPLTVTSAQKNPTAFYLCASKRTGTGNTIYFGEGSWLTVV.

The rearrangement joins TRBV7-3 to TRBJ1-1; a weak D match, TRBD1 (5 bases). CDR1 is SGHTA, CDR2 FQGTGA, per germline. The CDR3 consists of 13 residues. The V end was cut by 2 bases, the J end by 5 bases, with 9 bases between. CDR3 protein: CASSLGAGTEAFF. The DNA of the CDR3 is TGTGCCAGCAGCTTAGGGGCGGGGACTGAAGCTTTCTTT.

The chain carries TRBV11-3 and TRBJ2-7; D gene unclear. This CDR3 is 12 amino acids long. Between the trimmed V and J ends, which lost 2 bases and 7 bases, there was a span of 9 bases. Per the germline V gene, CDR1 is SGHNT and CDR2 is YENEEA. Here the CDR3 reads CASSLWLAEQYF. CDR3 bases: TGTGCCAGCAGCTTATGGTTAGCAGAGCAGTACTTC. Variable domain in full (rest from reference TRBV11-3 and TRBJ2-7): EAGVVQSPRYKIIEKKQPVAFWCNPISGHNTLYWYLQNLGQGPELLIRYENEEAVDDSQLPKDRFSAERLKGVDSTLKIQPAELGDSAVYLCASSLWLAEQYFGPGTRLTVT.

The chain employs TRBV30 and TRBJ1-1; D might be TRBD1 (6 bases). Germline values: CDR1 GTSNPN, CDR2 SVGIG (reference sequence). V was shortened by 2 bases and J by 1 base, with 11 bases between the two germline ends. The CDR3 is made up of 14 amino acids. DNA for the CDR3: TGTGCCTGGAGTTTCGAGACAGGGAACACTGAAGCTTTCTTT. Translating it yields CAWSFETGNTEAFF.

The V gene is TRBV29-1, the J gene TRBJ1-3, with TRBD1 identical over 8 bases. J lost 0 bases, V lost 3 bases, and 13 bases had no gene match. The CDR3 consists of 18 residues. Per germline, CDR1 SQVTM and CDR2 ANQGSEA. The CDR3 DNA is TGCAGCGTTGAGCTGGGGCAGGGGGCGACCTACTCTGGAAACACCATATATTTT. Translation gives CSVELGQGATYSGNTIYF. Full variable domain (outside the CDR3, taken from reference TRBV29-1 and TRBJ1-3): SAVISQKPSRDICQRGTSLTIQCQVDSQVTMMFWYRQQPGQSLTLIATANQGSEATYESGFVIDKFPISRPNLTFSTLTVSNMSPEDSSIYLCSVELGQGATYSGNTIYFGEGSWLTVV.